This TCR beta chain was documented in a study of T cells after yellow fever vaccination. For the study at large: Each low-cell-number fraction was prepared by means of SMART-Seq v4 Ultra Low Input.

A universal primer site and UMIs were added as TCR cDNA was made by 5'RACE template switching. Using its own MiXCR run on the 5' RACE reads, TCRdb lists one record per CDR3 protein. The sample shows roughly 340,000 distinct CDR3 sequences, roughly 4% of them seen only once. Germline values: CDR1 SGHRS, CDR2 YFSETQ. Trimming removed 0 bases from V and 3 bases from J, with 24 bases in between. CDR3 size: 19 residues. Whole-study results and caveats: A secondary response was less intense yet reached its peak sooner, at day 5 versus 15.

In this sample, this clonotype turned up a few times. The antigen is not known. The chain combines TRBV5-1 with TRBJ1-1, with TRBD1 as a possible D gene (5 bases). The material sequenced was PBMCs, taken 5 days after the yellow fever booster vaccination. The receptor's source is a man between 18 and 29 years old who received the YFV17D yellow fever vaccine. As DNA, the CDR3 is TGCGCCAGCAGCTTGGCCGTCGGGGGATTATCGGTGGGATACACTGAAGCTTTCTTT. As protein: CASSLAVGGLSVGYTEAFF.